This T cell receptor beta chain was sequenced in a study of T cell responses to AZD1222 COVID-19 vaccine. Study-level results: Seropositivity was recorded at baseline in only a handful of AZD1222 recipients. Repertoires were obtained only post-peak T cell response. Reports say nearly half of spike-specific TCRs go after unmutated variant regions. The breadth and depth of Spike-specific TCRs increased once two AZD1222 doses had been given.

Germline V lookup: CDR1 MNHEY, CDR2 SMNVEV (reference sequence). V was shortened by 0 bases and J by 10 bases, with 16 bases between the two germline ends. The CDR3 extends over 15 amino acids. The data were produced by immunoSEQ multiplex PCR, yet TCRdb's version contains in-frame clones alone and is incomplete. Among approximately 76,000 clones, approximately 90% were seen once, and the ten largest hold less than 5.5%. As for this clone: Its specificity is unknown.

The clonotype originates from an adult in good health. The chain recombines TRBV27 with TRBJ2-1, with D possibly TRBD2 on 5 matching bases. Sequencing was performed on peripheral blood, taken on day 0 of MenACWY control vaccination. CDR3 in amino acids: CASSLSGSRTGEQFF. CDR3 bases: TGTGCCAGCAGTTTATCAGGTTCCCGAACGGGAGAGCAGTTCTTC.